The clone carrying this T cell receptor (beta chain) was seen a handful of times. This sample is drawn from a study of cytomegalovirus exposure and HLA in healthy donors. CDR1 is SGHDT and CDR2 is YYEEEE in the germline V gene. There are 14 residues in the CDR3. Trimming left V 2 bases short and J 0 bases short, with 5 bases between. The assay was immunoSEQ multiplex PCR, and TCRdb's table has in-frame clones only and misses some. The sample consists of some 250,000 clones, about 90% of them appearing once. Sequenced material: PBMCs. This chain connects TRBV5-6 to TRBJ1-4; D ambiguous. The TCR originated in a young woman in good health and CMV-seronegative. The CDR3 bases are TGTGCCAGCAGCTTCCAGGCAACTAATGAAAAACTGTTTTTT. Protein sequence: CASSFQATNEKLFF.